The sequence of this T cell receptor (beta chain) was determined in a study of blood T cell repertoires in COVID-19. V was pared by 0 bases and J by 7 bases, with 13 bases between. Germline lookup yields CDR1 LGHDT and CDR2 YNNKEL (reference sequence). The CDR3 covers 15 residues. TCRdb's table, derived via immunoSEQ multiplex PCR, lists solely in-frame clones and lacks some. The table shows 350,000 to 450,000 clones, with around 85% occurring only once. This chain uses TRBV3-1 (or the pseudogene TRBV3-2) with TRBJ2-1; possible D gene TRBD1, 5 bases. The TCR comes from a woman aged 18-35 years with acute or convalescent COVID-19. Sequencing input: peripheral blood. The CDR3 bases are TGTGCCAGCAGCCAAGATCGTCAGGGTCGGAATGAGCAGTTCTTC. It is translated as CASSQDRQGRNEQFF.